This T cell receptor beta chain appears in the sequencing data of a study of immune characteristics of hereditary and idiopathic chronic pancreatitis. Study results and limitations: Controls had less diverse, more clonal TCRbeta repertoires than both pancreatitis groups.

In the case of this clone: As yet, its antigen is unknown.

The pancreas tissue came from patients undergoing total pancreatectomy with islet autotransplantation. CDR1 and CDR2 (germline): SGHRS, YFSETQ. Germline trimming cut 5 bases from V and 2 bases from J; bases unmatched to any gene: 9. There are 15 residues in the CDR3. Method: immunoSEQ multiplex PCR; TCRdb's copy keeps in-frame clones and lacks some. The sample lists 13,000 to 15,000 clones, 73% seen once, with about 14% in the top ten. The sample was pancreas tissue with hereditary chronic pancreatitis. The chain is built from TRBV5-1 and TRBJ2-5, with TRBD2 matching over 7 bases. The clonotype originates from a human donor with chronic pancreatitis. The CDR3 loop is CASSMSGTPQETQYF. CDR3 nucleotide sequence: TGCGCCAGCAGTATGAGCGGGACTCCTCAAGAGACCCAGTACTTC.